Listed below are T cell receptor beta chains from one sample, sequenced in a study of blood T cell repertoires in COVID-19. The table came from immunoSEQ multiplex PCR; TCRdb's copy has only in-frame clones and leaves some out. Among 70,000 to 95,000 clones listed, 70% to 90% were seen once. Sequencing was done on a sample of peripheral blood. The source of these receptors is a woman of 80 years or more with acute or convalescent COVID-19. Each CDR3 is given with its conserved first and last residue. A D gene is named only where the DNA matches it firmly. Size values are once, few and many counts, or a class for expanded clones, and some rows have none.

j_gene,v_gene,d_gene,abundance,CDR3aa,CDR3nt
TRBJ2-1,TRBV6-2/TRBV6-3,TRBD2,.,CASSFLAGGPFGEQFF,TGTGCCAGCAGTTTCCTAGCGGGGGGGCCGTTCGGTGAGCAGTTCTTC
TRBJ2-5,TRBV11-2,TRBD2,.,CASSLLAGQETQYF,TGTGCCAGCAGCTTACTAGCGGGACAAGAGACCCAGTACTTC
TRBJ1-3,TRBV7-2,.,.,CASSYTPQGSGNTIYF,TGTGCCAGCAGCTATACTCCCCAGGGGTCTGGAAACACCATATATTTT
TRBJ2-5,TRBV2,.,.,CATTGEGTQYF,TGTGCCACTACAGGTGAAGGGACCCAGTACTTC
TRBJ2-4,TRBV7-2,.,few,CASSLRGRNIQYF,TGTGCCAGCAGCCTGAGGGGGAGAAACATTCAGTACTTC
TRBJ2-1,TRBV11-3,TRBD2,.,CASSLLGTSGSEQFF,TGTGCCAGCAGCCTCCTTGGGACTAGCGGGAGTGAGCAGTTCTTC
TRBJ2-5,TRBV5-4,TRBD1,.,CASSHSTGGWQTQYF,TGTGCCAGCAGCCATTCGACAGGGGGCTGGCAGACCCAGTACTTC
TRBJ1-1,TRBV7-8,.,.,CASSLVGRGGTEAFF,TGTGCCAGCAGCTTAGTGGGAAGGGGGGGCACTGAAGCTTTCTTT
TRBJ2-3,TRBV19,TRBD2,once,CASSIDPGGSTDTQYF,TGTGCCAGTAGTATAGATCCGGGAGGGAGCACAGATACGCAGTATTTT
TRBJ2-1,TRBV7-9,.,.,CASSYGTLGKNEQFF,TGTGCCAGCAGCTACGGGACATTGGGAAAGAATGAACAGTTCTTC
TRBJ2-7,TRBV7-8,.,.,CASSLAFGGTFGEQYF,TGTGCCAGCAGCTTAGCGTTCGGGGGTACCTTTGGGGAGCAGTACTTC
TRBJ1-2,TRBV19,TRBD1,.,CASSLGQGAVGYTF,TGTGCCAGTAGCCTGGGACAGGGGGCGGTTGGCTACACCTTC
TRBJ1-5,TRBV6-6,TRBD1,.,CASSSTTTGRYQPQHF,TGTGCCAGCAGTTCCACGACGACAGGGAGATATCAGCCCCAGCATTTT
TRBJ2-1,TRBV10-2,.,.,CASPPSRPEQFF,TGCGCCAGCCCCCCCTCCCGTCCCGAGCAGTTCTTC
TRBJ2-7,TRBV13,TRBD2,.,CASSLGTSGVYEQYF,TGTGCCAGCAGCTTGGGGACTAGCGGGGTCTACGAGCAGTACTTC
TRBJ2-7,TRBV18,TRBD2,.,CASSHSSGGRYEQYF,TGTGCCAGCTCACACTCTAGCGGGGGGCGCTACGAGCAGTACTTC
TRBJ2-7,TRBV19,.,.,CASSISGIHEQYF,TGTGCCAGTAGTATATCCGGGATCCACGAGCAGTACTTC
TRBJ2-3,TRBV19,TRBD2,.,CASSLRGLATSTDTQYF,TGTGCCAGTAGTCTCCGGGGACTAGCGACTAGCACAGATACGCAGTATTTT
TRBJ2-7,TRBV20-1,.,.,CSALLSYEQYF,TGCAGTGCCCTCCTCTCCTACGAGCAGTACTTC
TRBJ2-1,TRBV6-6,TRBD2,once,CASILAGGPYNEQFF,TGTGCCAGCATCCTAGCGGGGGGGCCCTACAATGAGCAGTTCTTC
TRBJ1-5,TRBV6-5,TRBD1,.,CASSTTGQPQHF,TGTGCCAGCAGTACGACAGGGCAGCCCCAGCATTTT
TRBJ2-7,TRBV5-4,.,.,CASSLERSSYEQYF,TGTGCCAGCAGCTTGGAACGGAGCTCCTACGAGCAGTACTTC
TRBJ2-1,TRBV4-2,.,few,CASSHLGTQGVNEQFF,TGTGCCAGCAGCCACCTCGGGACACAGGGAGTGAATGAGCAGTTCTTC
TRBJ2-3,TRBV5-4,.,.,CASSLAANTDTQYF,TGTGCCAGCAGCTTGGCAGCGAACACAGATACGCAGTATTTT
TRBJ1-4,TRBV19,.,.,CASSIVGREKLFF,TGTGCCAGTAGTATAGTCGGGAGAGAGAAACTGTTTTTT